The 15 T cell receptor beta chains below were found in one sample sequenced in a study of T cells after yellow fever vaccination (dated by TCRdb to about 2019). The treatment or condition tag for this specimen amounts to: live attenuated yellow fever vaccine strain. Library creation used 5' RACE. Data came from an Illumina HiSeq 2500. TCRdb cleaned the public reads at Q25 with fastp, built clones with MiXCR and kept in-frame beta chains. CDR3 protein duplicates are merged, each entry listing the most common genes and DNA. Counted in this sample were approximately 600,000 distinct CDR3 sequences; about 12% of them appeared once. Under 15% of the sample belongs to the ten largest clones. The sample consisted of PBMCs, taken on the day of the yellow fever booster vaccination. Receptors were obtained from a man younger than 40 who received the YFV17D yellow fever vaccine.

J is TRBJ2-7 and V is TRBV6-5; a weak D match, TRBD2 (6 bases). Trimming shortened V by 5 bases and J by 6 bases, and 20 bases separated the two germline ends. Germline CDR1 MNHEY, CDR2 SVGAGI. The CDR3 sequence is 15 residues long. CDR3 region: CASSHLSRRVGEQYF. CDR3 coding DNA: TGTGCCAGCAGTCACCTGTCTAGGAGGGTAGGCGAGCAGTACTTC.

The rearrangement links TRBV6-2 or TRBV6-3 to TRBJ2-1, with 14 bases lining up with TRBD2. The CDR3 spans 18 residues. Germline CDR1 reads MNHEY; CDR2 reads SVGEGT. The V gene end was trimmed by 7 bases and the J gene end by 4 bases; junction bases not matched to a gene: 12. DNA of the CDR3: TGTGCCAGCATGGCCGGGACTAGCGGGAGCATCCCTTACAATGAGCAGTTCTTC. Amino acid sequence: CASMAGTSGSIPYNEQFF.

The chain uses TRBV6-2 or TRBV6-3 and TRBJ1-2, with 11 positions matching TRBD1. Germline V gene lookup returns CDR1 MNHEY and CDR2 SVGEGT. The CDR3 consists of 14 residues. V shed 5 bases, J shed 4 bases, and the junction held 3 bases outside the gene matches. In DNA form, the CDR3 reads TGTGCCAGCAGTCGGACAGGGGGCACCTATGGCTACACCTTC. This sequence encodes CASSRTGGTYGYTF.

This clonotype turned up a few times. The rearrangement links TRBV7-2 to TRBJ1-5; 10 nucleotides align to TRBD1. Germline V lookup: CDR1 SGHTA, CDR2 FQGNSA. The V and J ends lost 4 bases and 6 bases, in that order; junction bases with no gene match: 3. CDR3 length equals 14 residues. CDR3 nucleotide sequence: TGTGCCAGCAGCTCAGACAGGGGGCGTCAGCCCCAGCATTTT. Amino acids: CASSSDRGRQPQHF.

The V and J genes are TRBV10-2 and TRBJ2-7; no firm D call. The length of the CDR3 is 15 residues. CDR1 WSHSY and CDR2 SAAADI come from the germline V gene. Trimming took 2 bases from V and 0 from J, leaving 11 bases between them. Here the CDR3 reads CASSEGVSSSYEQYF. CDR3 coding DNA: TGCGCCAGCAGTGAGGGGGTGTCTAGCTCCTACGAGCAGTACTTC.

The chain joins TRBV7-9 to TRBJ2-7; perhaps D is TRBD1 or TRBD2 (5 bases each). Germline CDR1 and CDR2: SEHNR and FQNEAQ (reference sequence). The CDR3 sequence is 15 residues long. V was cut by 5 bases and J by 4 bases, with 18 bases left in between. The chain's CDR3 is CASSLGPPGSYEQYF. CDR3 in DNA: TGTGCCAGCAGCCTGGGACCGCCGGGGAGTTACGAGCAGTACTTC. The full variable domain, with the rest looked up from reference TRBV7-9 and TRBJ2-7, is DTGVSQNPRHKITKRGQNVTFRCDPISEHNRLYWYRQTLGQGPEFLTYFQNEAQLEKSRLLSDRFSAERPKGSFSTLEIQRTEQGDSAMYLCASSLGPPGSYEQYFGPGTRLTVT.

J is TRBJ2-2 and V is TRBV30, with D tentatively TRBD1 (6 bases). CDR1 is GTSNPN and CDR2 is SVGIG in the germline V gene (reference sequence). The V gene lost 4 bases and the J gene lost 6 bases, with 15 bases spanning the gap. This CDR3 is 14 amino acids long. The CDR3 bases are TGTGCCTGGATAAGGCAGGGGAGTCCCGGGGAGCTGTTTTTT. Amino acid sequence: CAWIRQGSPGELFF.

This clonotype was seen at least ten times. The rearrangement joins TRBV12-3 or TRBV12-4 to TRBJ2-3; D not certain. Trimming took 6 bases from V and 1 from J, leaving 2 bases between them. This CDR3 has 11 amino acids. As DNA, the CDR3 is TGTGCCAGCAGGGGCACAGATACGCAGTATTTT. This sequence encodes CASRGTDTQYF.

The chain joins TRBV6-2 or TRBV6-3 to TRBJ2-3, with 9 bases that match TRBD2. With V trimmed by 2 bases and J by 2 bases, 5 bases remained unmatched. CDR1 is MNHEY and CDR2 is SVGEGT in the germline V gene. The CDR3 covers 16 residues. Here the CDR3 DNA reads TGTGCCAGCAGTTACCCACTAGCGGGCTTCACAGATACGCAGTATTTT. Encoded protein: CASSYPLAGFTDTQYF.

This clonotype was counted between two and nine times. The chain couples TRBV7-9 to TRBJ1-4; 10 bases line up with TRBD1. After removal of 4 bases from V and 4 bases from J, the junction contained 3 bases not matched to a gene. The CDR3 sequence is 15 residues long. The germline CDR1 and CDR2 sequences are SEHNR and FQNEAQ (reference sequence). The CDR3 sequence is CASSSGTGVNEKLFF. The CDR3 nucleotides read TGTGCCAGCAGCTCCGGGACAGGGGTTAATGAAAAACTGTTTTTT.

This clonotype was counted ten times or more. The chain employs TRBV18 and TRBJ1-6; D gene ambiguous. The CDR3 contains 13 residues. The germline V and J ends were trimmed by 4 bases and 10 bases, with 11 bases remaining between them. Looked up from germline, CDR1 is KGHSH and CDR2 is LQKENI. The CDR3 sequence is CASSQDPRSPLHF. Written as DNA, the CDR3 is TGTGCCAGCTCACAAGACCCCAGATCACCCCTCCACTTT. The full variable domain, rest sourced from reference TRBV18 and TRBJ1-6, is NAGVMQNPRHLVRRRGQEARLRCSPMKGHSHVYWYRQLPEEGLKFMVYLQKENIIDESGMPKERFSAEFPKEGPSILRIQQVVRGDSAAYFCASSQDPRSPLHFGNGTRLTVT.

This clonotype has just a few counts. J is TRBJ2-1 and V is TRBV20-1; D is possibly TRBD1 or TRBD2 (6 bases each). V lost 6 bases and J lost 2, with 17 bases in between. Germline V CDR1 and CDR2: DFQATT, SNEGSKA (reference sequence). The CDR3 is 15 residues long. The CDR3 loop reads CSARGVNLAYNEQFF. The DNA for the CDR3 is TGCAGTGCGAGGGGGGTTAACCTTGCCTACAATGAGCAGTTCTTC.

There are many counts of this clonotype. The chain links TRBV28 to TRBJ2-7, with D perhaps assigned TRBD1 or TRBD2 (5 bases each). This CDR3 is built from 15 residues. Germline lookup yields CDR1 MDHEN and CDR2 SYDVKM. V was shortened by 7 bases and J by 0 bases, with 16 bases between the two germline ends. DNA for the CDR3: TGTGCCAGCACCCCCGGGACCGGGTACTCCTACGAGCAGTACTTC. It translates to CASTPGTGYSYEQYF.

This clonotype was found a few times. CDR3 loop: CASSPGLAGTPSYEQYF. CDR3 in DNA: TGTGCCAGCAGTCCCGGACTAGCGGGAACACCTTCCTACGAGCAGTACTTC. The gene calls are TRBV12-3 or TRBV12-4 and TRBJ2-7, with 12 bases identical to TRBD2. The CDR3 consists of 17 residues. Losses at the gene ends were 5 bases for V and 1 base for J; bases not matched to a gene: 9.

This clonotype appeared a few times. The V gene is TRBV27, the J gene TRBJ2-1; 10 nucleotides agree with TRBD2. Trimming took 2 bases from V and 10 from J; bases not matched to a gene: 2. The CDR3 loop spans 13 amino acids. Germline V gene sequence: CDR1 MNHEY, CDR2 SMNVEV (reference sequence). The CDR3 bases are TGTGCCAGCAGTTTAGAAGCGGGGGGGGAGCAGTTCTTC. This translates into CASSLEAGGEQFF.